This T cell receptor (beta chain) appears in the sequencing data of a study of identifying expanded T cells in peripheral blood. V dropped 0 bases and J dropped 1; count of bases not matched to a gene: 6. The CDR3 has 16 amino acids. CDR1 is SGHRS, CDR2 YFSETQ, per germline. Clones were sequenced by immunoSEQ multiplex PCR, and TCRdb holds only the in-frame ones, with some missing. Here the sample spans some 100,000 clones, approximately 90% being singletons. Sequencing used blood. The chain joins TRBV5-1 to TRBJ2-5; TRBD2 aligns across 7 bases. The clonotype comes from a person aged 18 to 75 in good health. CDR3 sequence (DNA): TGCGCCAGCAGCTTGGCTGGGCCTAGCGGCCAAGAGACCCAGTACTTC. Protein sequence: CASSLAGPSGQETQYF.